Listed here is a single T cell receptor beta chain. The target antigen is unknown. This sample was included in a study of PD-1 blockade in classical Hodgkin lymphoma. Overall study results and limits: Causes of the repertoire differences remain undefined, possibly disease activity or prior therapy. For complete responders, baseline diversity was comparable to that of newly diagnosed patients. CD4+ TCR diversity, unlike CD8+, rose significantly by C4D1.

The protocol was immunoSEQ multiplex PCR, while the TCRdb copy is restricted to in-frame clones and leaves out a portion. Of approximately 11,000 clones listed, over 70% are singletons. There was relapse after autologous stem cell transplantation in every patient, and there was variation in brentuximab vedotin exposure. V was cut by 1 base and J by 5 bases, with 10 bases left in between. Germline V lookup: CDR1 SGHRS, CDR2 YFSETQ. The CDR3 extends over 14 amino acids. The sample consisted of peripheral blood mononuclear cells (PBMCs), taken at baseline. The chain joins TRBV5-1 to TRBJ1-5; D call uncertain. This receptor was taken from a human donor with classical Hodgkin lymphoma. The CDR3 DNA follows: TGCGCCAGCAGCTTGACGGGGTCGGATCAGCCCCAGCATTTT. Its protein is CASSLTGSDQPQHF.